This is a list of T cell receptor beta chains from one sample in a study of CXCR3-negative and CXCR3-positive naive CD8 T cells. TCRdb re-called the 5' RACE reads, yielding one record per CDR3 amino acid sequence without DNA. This table lists tens of thousands of distinct CDR3 sequences. Sequencing input: naive CXCR3+ CD8+ T cells from blood. The origin of the receptors is a human donor in good health. Some clones in this sample may be carry-over from other donors' samples. Both conserved end residues are part of each CDR3.

TRBJ2-2	TRBV5-4	CASSLSPGDNTGELFF
TRBJ1-2	TRBV27	CASSRGGADGYTF
TRBJ1-2	TRBV29-1	CSVATGTGDGYTF
TRBJ2-5	TRBV28	CASRRAGGRETQYF
TRBJ2-7	TRBV12-3/TRBV12-4	CASSGSVTGGFYEQYF
TRBJ2-1	TRBV28	CASSHRMSEQFF
TRBJ2-5	TRBV7-2	CASSPGTATYQETQYF
TRBJ2-7	TRBV4-2	CASSPQGQPYEQYF
TRBJ1-1	TRBV4-1	CASSQERGSNTEAFF
TRBJ2-7	TRBV4-1	CASSQERLAYEQYF
TRBJ1-2	TRBV6-5	CASSYSAGTYGYTF
TRBJ2-3	TRBV12-3/TRBV12-4	CASSLLLFGDTQYF
TRBJ2-7	TRBV7-3	CGSSFGAGASYEQYF
TRBJ2-1	TRBV6-5	CASSYIRNNEQFF
TRBJ1-4	TRBV4-2	CASSQTGFNEKLFF
TRBJ2-2	TRBV4-2	CASSQIPLAGGDTGELFF
TRBJ1-2	TRBV2	CANPSLGGRLHANYGYTF
TRBJ2-2	TRBV11-2	CASSLLRGEYTGELFF
TRBJ2-2	TRBV3-1	CASSPRGWGADTGELFF
TRBJ2-7	TRBV5-1	CASSLAVTSGSFSYEQYF
TRBJ2-1	TRBV29-1	CSVEAGAGNEQFF
TRBJ2-1	TRBV28	CASSFGGFSYNEQFF